Presented here are 9 T cell receptor beta chains from one specimen sequenced in a study of shared clonotypes between healthy human individuals (dated by TCRdb to 2019 to 2021). Library preparation was by the immunoSEQ multiplex PCR assay. TCRdb carries this immuneACCESS record with in-frame sequences only. Its versions omit some clonotypes, under half of them owing to an unresolved V gene in the studies checked, with the rest unexplained. The sample records more than 2,000,000 clones, about 92% of which are singletons. Approximately 0.4% of the sample is held by the ten biggest clonotypes. The sample comprised naive CD4+ T cells from PBMCs. The cell subset or site tag for this specimen amounts to: CD45RA+ positively selected. The origin of the receptors is a man between 18 and 29 years old in good health. Some clones in this sample may be carry-over from other donors' samples.

The chain joins TRBV11-2 to TRBJ2-7, with TRBD1 matching 9 bases. V lost 6 bases, J lost 6 bases, and 9 bases stayed unmatched. The CDR3 consists of 14 residues. Germline V gene lookup returns CDR1 SGHAT and CDR2 FQNNGV. For the CDR3, the DNA is TGTGCCAGCAGACCGCCCGGGACAGGGTCCGAGCAGTACTTC. Translation gives CASRPPGTGSEQYF. The full variable domain, rest sourced from reference TRBV11-2 and TRBJ2-7, is EAGVAQSPRYKIIEKRQSVAFWCNPISGHATLYWYQQILGQGPKLLIQFQNNGVVDDSQLPKDRFSAERLKGVDSTLKIQPAKLEDSAVYLCASRPPGTGSEQYFGPGTRLTVT.

The chain employs TRBV5-4 and TRBJ2-6, with 12 nucleotides matching TRBD1. The V gene's germline CDR1 is SGHNT and CDR2 YYREEE (reference sequence). Germline trimming cut 7 bases from V and 4 bases from J; bases unmatched to any gene: 6. This CDR3 spans 16 amino acids. CDR3 region: CASGGQGAPGANVLTF. The CDR3 nucleotides read TGTGCCAGCGGGGGACAGGGGGCACCCGGGGCCAACGTCCTGACTTTC.

The chain recombines TRBV5-5 with TRBJ2-7, with D tentatively TRBD1 (5 bases). Germline V gene lookup returns CDR1 SGHKS and CDR2 YYEKEE (reference sequence). This CDR3 spans 17 amino acids. The V end lost 4 bases, the J end lost 0 bases, and 20 bases lay between the germline ends. The DNA of the CDR3 is TGTGCCAGCAGCCCCCCCCCGGCAGGGCCAAGCTCCTACGAGCAGTACTTC. Translating gives CASSPPPAGPSSYEQYF.

The chain recombines TRBV5-1 with TRBJ2-5, with 9 bases lining up with TRBD2. The CDR3 has 15 amino acids. After removal of 4 bases from V and 5 bases from J, the junction contained 9 bases not matched to a gene. The germline CDR1 and CDR2 sequences are SGHRS and YFSETQ. The CDR3 nucleotides read TGCGCCAGCAGCGGAGGGCGGGAGGGCCGGGAGACCCAGTACTTC. It yields the protein CASSGGREGRETQYF. Using reference TRBV5-1 and TRBJ2-5 for the parts outside the CDR3, the full variable domain is KAGVTQTPRYLIKTRGQQVTLSCSPISGHRSVSWYQQTPGQGLQFLFEYFSETQRNKGNFPGRFSGRQFSNSRSEMNVSTLELGDSALYLCASSGGREGRETQYFGPGTRLLVL.

CDR3 DNA: TGCGCCAGCAGCGCCGCGACAGGGCCCTACGAGCAGTACTTC. As protein: CASSAATGPYEQYF. This sequence joins TRBV5-1 and TRBJ2-7, with TRBD1 matching 7 bases. The V gene end was trimmed by 4 bases and the J gene end by 2 bases; junction bases not matched to a gene: 6. The germline V gene has CDR1 SGHRS and CDR2 YFSETQ. CDR3 length: 14 amino acids. The full variable domain, rest sourced from reference TRBV5-1 and TRBJ2-7, is KAGVTQTPRYLIKTRGQQVTLSCSPISGHRSVSWYQQTPGQGLQFLFEYFSETQRNKGNFPGRFSGRQFSNSRSEMNVSTLELGDSALYLCASSAATGPYEQYFGPGTRLTVT.

Comment on this clone: The same CDR3 also results from other DNA sequences found in this sample. The chain employs TRBV28 and TRBJ2-5, with TRBD1 matching 8 bases. The V gene's germline CDR1 is MDHEN and CDR2 SYDVKM. The CDR3 extends over 14 amino acids. With V trimmed by 5 bases and J by 5 bases, 7 bases remained unmatched. The CDR3 region is CASSVTGARETQYF. The CDR3 DNA sequence: TGTGCCAGCAGTGTGACAGGGGCCAGGGAGACCCAGTACTTC.

J is TRBJ2-7 and V is TRBV11-2; possible D gene TRBD2, 5 bases. This CDR3 has 14 amino acids. Trimming shortened V by 7 bases and J by 2 bases, and 15 bases separated the two germline ends. Germline CDR1 and CDR2: SGHAT and FQNNGV. The CDR3 is CASIDYGATYEQYF. CDR3 bases: TGTGCCAGCATTGACTATGGCGCCACCTACGAGCAGTACTTC.

This chain connects TRBV7-9 to TRBJ2-7; a possible D gene is TRBD1 (5 bases). Deletions cut 5 bases from V and 13 bases from J, with 18 bases between. The CDR3 extends over 12 amino acids. Germline CDR1 SEHNR, CDR2 FQNEAQ (reference sequence). The CDR3 protein is CASSPTQGVGYF. DNA of the CDR3: TGTGCCAGCAGCCCAACTCAGGGTGTGGGATACTTC.

Remarks on this clone: The same CDR3 also results from other DNA sequences found in this sample. This chain uses TRBV5-1 with TRBJ2-1; 14 bases map to TRBD2. The CDR3 has 17 amino acids. CDR1 and CDR2 (germline): SGHRS, YFSETQ. Trimming took 2 bases from V and 0 from J; bases not matched to a gene: 1. CDR3: CASSFGLAGGSYNEQFF. CDR3 in DNA: TGCGCCAGCAGCTTCGGACTAGCGGGAGGCTCCTACAATGAGCAGTTCTTC. The whole variable domain, filled in from reference TRBV5-1 and TRBJ2-1, reads KAGVTQTPRYLIKTRGQQVTLSCSPISGHRSVSWYQQTPGQGLQFLFEYFSETQRNKGNFPGRFSGRQFSNSRSEMNVSTLELGDSALYLCASSFGLAGGSYNEQFFGPGTRLTVL.